A single T cell receptor (beta chain) is shown here with its context. The protocol was immunoSEQ multiplex PCR, while the TCRdb copy is restricted to in-frame clones and leaves out a portion. The table has 60,000 to 75,000 clones, 70% to 90% seen once. This record comes from a study of OX40 agonist ivuxolimab in advanced cancers. This receptor was identified in an adult with an advanced solid tumor such as melanoma, head and neck, liver or kidney cancer. The source was CD4+ or CD8+ T cells sorted from blood, collected in a trial of the OX40 agonist ivuxolimab.

The CDR3 DNA reads as TGTGCCAGCAGTTATACTAGCGGTAACAATGAGCAGTTCTTC. Amino acid sequence: CASSYTSGNNEQFF. The genes are TRBV6-1 and TRBJ2-1; the match to TRBD2 covers 8 bases. After removal of 5 bases from V and 5 bases from J, the junction contained 5 bases not matched to a gene. The CDR3 extends over 14 amino acids. CDR1 and CDR2 (germline): MNHNS, SASEGT.